What follows describes a single T cell receptor beta chain. 5'RACE template switching added a universal primer site and UMIs to TCR cDNA. Using its own MiXCR run on the 5' RACE reads, TCRdb lists one record per CDR3 protein. The sample lists 500,000 to 550,000 distinct CDR3 sequences, 21% seen once, with about 16% in the top ten. Germline V CDR1 and CDR2: ENHRY, SYGVKD. The CDR3 is made up of 14 amino acids. The ends lost 5 bases at V and 11 bases at J; junction bases unmatched: 13. The data belong to a study of T cells after yellow fever vaccination. Source: PBMCs, taken more than 20 days after the first yellow fever vaccination. This TCR was sampled from a man younger than 30 who received the YFV17D yellow fever vaccine. J is TRBJ2-3 and V is TRBV10-3; 7 nucleotides agree with TRBD1. The CDR3 protein is CAISKGTDREGQYF. The CDR3 bases are TGTGCCATCAGTAAAGGGACAGACCGTGAAGGGCAGTATTTT.